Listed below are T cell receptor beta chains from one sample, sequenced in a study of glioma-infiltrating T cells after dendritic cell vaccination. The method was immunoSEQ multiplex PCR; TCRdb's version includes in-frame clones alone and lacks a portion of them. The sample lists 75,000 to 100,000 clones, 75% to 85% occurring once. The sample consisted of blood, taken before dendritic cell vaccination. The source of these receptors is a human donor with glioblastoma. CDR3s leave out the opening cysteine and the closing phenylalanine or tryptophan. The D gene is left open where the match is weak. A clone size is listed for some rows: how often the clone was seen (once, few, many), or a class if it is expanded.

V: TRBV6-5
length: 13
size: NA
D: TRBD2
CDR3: ASRGLAGHQETQY

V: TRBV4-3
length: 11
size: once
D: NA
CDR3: ASQQGHNTEAF

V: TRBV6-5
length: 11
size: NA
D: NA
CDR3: ASSNPGTIGYT

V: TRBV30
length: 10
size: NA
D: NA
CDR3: AWRSTGVEQY

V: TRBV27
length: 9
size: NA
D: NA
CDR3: ASSLTYEQY

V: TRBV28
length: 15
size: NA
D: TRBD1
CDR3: ASSSYSGMTGTYGYT

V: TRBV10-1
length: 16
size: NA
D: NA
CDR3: ASSESPLGLFTYNEQF

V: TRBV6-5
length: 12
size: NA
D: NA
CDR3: ASSQSGPDTEAF

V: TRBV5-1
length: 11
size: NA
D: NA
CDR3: ASSLTINNEQF

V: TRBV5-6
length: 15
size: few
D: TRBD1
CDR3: ASSYNSGTGVYQPQH

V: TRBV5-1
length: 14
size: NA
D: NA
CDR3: ASSLRTSTGEGTQY

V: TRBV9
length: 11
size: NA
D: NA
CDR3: ASSVVWDSEQY

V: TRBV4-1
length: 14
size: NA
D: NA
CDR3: ASSQDGTTVPDTQY

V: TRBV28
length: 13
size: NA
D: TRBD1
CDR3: ASQRGRWAKNIQY

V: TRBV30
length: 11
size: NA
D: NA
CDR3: AWSQTGGETQY

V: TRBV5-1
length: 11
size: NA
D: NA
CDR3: ASSLADTGELF

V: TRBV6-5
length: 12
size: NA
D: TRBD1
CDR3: ASSFSDRDYGYT

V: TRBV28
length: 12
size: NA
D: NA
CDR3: ASSLKTGNTEAF

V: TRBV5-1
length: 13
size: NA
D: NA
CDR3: ASTLRRGLNTEAF

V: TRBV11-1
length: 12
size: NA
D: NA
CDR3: ASSLGQGQETQY

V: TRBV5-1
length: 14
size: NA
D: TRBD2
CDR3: ASSLTGLAGVETQY

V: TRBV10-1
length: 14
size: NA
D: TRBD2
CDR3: ASSEWTSGGQETQY

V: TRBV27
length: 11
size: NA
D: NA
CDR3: ASRGSGNQPQH

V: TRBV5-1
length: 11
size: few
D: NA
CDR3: ASSLDSNQPQH

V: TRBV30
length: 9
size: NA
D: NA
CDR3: ACLAGKEQY

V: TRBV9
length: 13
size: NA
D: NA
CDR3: ASSVDPGWGDTQY

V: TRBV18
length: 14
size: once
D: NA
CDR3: ASSPPKPGVNTEAF

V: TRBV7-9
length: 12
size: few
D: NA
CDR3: ASKEKGASTEAF

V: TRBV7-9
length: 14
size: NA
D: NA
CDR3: ASSPRVILGGTEAF

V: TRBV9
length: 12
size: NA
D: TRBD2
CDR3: ASSATGGVNEQY

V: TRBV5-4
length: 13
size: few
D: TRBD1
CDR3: ASSPRDRGRQPQH

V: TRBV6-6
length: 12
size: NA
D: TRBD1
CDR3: ASSYPRTGPFAF

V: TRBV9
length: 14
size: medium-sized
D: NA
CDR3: ASSPREGGAYNEQF

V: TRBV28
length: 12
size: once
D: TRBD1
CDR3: ANKKRTGVGGYT

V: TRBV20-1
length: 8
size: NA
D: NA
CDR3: SAKKETQY

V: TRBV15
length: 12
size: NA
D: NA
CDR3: ATRGWGRGHEQF

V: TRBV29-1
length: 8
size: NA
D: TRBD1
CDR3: SVTGDGYT

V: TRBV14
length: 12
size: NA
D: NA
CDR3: ASSQLSLLSPLH

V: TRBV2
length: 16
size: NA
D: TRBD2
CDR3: ASTTGTSGGAGSNEQF

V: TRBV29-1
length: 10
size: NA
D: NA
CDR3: SAGRTNTEAF

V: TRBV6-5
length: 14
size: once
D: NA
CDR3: ASSYPPGHKNTEAF

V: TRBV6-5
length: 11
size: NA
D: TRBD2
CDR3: ASMGLAGTEQF

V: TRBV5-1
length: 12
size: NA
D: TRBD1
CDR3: ASSERQGWTEAF

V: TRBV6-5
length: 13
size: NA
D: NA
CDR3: ASSYFPSISYEQY

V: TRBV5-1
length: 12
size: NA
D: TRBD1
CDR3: ASSSIYRGLGYT

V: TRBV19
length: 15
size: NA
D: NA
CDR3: ASSQPRQASSYNEQF

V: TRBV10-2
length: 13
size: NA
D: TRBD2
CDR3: ASTSRGGRYNEQF

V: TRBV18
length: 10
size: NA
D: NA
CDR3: ASSPGGSEQY

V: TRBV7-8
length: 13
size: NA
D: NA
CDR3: ASSLGTGGNYGYT